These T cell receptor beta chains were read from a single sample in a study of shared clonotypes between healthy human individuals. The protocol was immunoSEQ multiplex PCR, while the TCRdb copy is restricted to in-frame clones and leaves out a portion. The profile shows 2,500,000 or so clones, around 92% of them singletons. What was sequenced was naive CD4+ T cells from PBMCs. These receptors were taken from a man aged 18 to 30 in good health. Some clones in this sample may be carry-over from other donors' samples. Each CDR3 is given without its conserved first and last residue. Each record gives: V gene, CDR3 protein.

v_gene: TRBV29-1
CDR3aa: SAGSGRAVVEQF

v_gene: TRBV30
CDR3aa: AWGPTDTQY

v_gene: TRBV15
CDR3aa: ATSRGQGDTQY

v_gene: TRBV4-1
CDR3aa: ASSQDQKAF

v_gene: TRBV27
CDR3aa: ASSFLGQRNTGELF

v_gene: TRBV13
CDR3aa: ASSSETSTPRREQF

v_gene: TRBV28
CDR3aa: ASSSVGRLSGYT

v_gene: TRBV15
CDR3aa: ATSRIGPNARRRSTDTQY

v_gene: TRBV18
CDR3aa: ASSRALDGNTDTQY

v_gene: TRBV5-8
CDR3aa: ASSRVASSVNEQF

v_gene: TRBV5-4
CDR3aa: ASTTLAGGWGDTQY

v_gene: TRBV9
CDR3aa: ASSVEGWNQPQH

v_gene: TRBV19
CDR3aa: ASSIGQGGGWQPQH

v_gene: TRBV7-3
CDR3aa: ASSSKGVLSNQPQH

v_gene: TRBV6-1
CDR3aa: ASSKDRGGTEAF

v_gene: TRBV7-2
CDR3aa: ASSPGSPILYEQY

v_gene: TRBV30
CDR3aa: AWSLGAFNEKLF

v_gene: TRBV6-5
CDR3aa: ASSSSQDYGYT

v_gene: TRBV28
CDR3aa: ASSLRWVEQF

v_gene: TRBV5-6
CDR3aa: ASSLSSGSSYEQY

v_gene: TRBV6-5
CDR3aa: ASSYNFDSPLH

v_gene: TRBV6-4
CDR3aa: ASSDSARGEAF

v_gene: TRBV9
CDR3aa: ASSVGSPGATNEKLF

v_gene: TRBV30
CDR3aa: AWSHGDRRTGELF

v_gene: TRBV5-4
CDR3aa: ASSTTGGRGYGYT

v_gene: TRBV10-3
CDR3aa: AISDLKTGQPQH

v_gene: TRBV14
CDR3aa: ASSQFRDYSAQY

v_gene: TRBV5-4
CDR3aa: ASSLRVAGVTDTQY

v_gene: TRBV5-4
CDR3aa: ASSSEQGAFEKLF